The present TCR beta chain was sequenced within a study of T cells after yellow fever vaccination. General study results and limits: There was a possibility that FACS-sorted repertoires contained abundant clonotypes contaminating from the bulk population. Weaker, the secondary response had a peak occurring faster, on day 5 versus 15.

CDR3 size: 13 residues. Between the trimmed V and J ends, which lost 6 bases and 5 bases, there was a span of 13 bases. Germline lookup yields CDR1 MNHNS and CDR2 SASEGT. This clonotype came up many times. The antigen is not known. Via MiXCR, TCRdb re-called the 5' RACE reads, giving one row per CDR3 protein. The sample holds some 350,000 distinct CDR3 sequences; 3% to 4.5% are singletons and the top ten take 24%. This receptor was identified in a young man who received the YFV17D yellow fever vaccine. This specimen was PBMCs, taken 5 days after the yellow fever booster vaccination. This chain joins TRBV6-1 and TRBJ2-5; possibly TRBD2 for D (7 bases). The CDR3 region is CASSFGGLETQYF. Here the CDR3 DNA reads TGTGCCAGCAGCTTCGGGGGGCTGGAGACCCAGTACTTC.